One and the same sample provided the 29 T cell receptor beta chains below, sequenced in a study of T cells in Graves' hyperthyroidism and ophthalmopathy. Amplification of TCR beta CDR3 regions used RNA as the template. HTBI primers drove first-round RT-PCR of the TCR CDR3. One entry per CDR3 protein, called by TCRdb with MiXCR from the multiplex PCR reads. Of about 400,000 distinct CDR3 sequences in the sample, 15% were seen once. Sequencing was done on a sample of blood. These receptors were taken from a woman in her 30s with Graves' hyperthyroidism.

This clonotype has at least ten counts. This may stem from a read error, because a much larger clone lies one nucleotide away. J is TRBJ2-3 and V is TRBV7-9; D is unclear. This CDR3 is built from 11 residues. V was pared by 1 base and J by 5 bases, with 1 base between. The germline V gene encodes CDR1 SEHNR and CDR2 FQNEAQ (reference sequence). The CDR3 is CASSLEDTQYF. The CDR3 DNA reads as TGTGCCAGCAGCTTAGAAGATACGCAGTATTTT. Using reference TRBV7-9 and TRBJ2-3 for the parts outside the CDR3, the full variable domain is DTGVSQNPRHKITKRGQNVTFRCDPISEHNRLYWYRQTLGQGPEFLTYFQNEAQLEKSRLLSDRFSAERPKGSFSTLEIQRTEQGDSAMYLCASSLEDTQYFGPGTRLTVL.

CDR3 nucleotide sequence: TGTGCCGGACCCCTAGCGGGAACGTCAACCTACGAGCAGTACTTC. This translates into CAGPLAGTSTYEQYF. The rearrangement joins TRBV6-1 to TRBJ2-7, with 9 bases fitting TRBD2. Germline V gene data show CDR1 as MNHNS and CDR2 as SASEGT. The junction had 13 bases not matched to a gene; V was cut back by 11 bases and J by 2 bases. This CDR3 is 15 amino acids long.

In this sample, this clonotype turned up many times. The rearrangement joins TRBV5-4 to TRBJ2-5; 7 nucleotides align to TRBD1. CDR1 is SGHNT, CDR2 YYREEE, per germline (reference sequence). V shed 2 bases, J shed 6 bases, and the junction held 19 bases outside the gene matches. This CDR3 region has 18 residues. CDR3 in DNA: TGTGCCAGCAGCTTTGAGGACAGGACTGTAGGGCTATCGAAGACCCAGTACTTC. It translates to CASSFEDRTVGLSKTQYF. Based on the CDR3 plus reference TRBV5-4 and TRBJ2-5, the full variable domain is ETGVTQSPTHLIKTRGQQVTLRCSSQSGHNTVSWYQQALGQGPQFIFQYYREEENGRGNFPPRFSGLQFPNYSSELNVNALELDDSALYLCASSFEDRTVGLSKTQYFGPGTRLLVL.

This clonotype showed up just a few times. The V gene is TRBV5-4, the J gene TRBJ2-3; TRBD2 aligns across 7 bases. The V gene end was trimmed by 2 bases and the J gene end by 6 bases; junction bases not matched to a gene: 6. Germline CDR1 SGHNT, CDR2 YYREEE (reference sequence). The CDR3 is made up of 14 amino acids. The CDR3 spells CASSFPGGIDTQYF. In DNA form, the CDR3 reads TGTGCCAGCAGCTTCCCGGGAGGAATCGATACGCAGTATTTT.

Many counts were recorded for this clonotype. The chain recombines TRBV29-1 with TRBJ2-1, with 10 bases matching TRBD2. The CDR3 length is 16 residues. J gave up 7 bases and V 0 bases, and 9 bases lay outside the gene matches. Per the germline V gene, CDR1 is SQVTM and CDR2 is ANQGSEA. The CDR3 bases are TGCAGCGTTGAAGAAGGCCTAGCGGGAGTCATAAATGAGCAGTTCTTC. This codes for CSVEEGLAGVINEQFF.

In this sample, this clonotype turned up many times. The chain uses TRBV27 and TRBJ1-5, with D tentatively TRBD1 (6 bases). Germline V gene sequence: CDR1 MNHEY, CDR2 SMNVEV (reference sequence). This CDR3 spans 14 amino acids. Trimming cost V 4 bases and J 3 bases, with 10 bases left between them. The CDR3 DNA is TGTGCCAGCAGTTCACAGGGACCCAATCAGCCCCAGCATTTT. The encoded protein is CASSSQGPNQPQHF.

J is TRBJ2-1 and V is TRBV15, with 13 bases fitting TRBD2. Germline values: CDR1 LNHNV, CDR2 YYDKDF (reference sequence). The CDR3 covers 16 residues. The V segment lost 5 bases and the J segment 7 bases; nucleotides outside the gene matches: 8. The CDR3, as DNA: TGTGCCACCAGCGTAGCCGGGACTAGCGGGATGAATGAGCAGTTCTTC. Its protein is CATSVAGTSGMNEQFF.

The J gene is TRBJ2-3, the V gene TRBV11-2; 7 bases map to TRBD2. This CDR3 has 16 residues. CDR1 is SGHAT, CDR2 FQNNGV, per germline. Trimming cost V 5 bases and J 1 base; bases outside gene matches: 9. The CDR3 sequence is CASSARGLAGTDTQYF. CDR3 nucleotide sequence: TGTGCCAGCAGCGCTCGGGGTCTAGCGGGCACAGATACGCAGTATTTT.

This clonotype has a handful of counts. The chain recombines TRBV19 with TRBJ1-5; unclear D gene. The CDR3 totals 15 residues. V gave up 4 bases and J gave up 4 bases, with 14 bases separating them. Germline-derived CDR1 and CDR2 are LNHDA and SQIVND (reference sequence). The CDR3 DNA follows: TGTGCCAGTAGTAACCACCGGGGAGCTAATCAGCCCCAGCATTTT. This translates into CASSNHRGANQPQHF.

This clonotype occurred once. The J gene is TRBJ2-5, the V gene TRBV11-2, with TRBD2 identical over 16 bases. CDR1 is SGHAT, CDR2 FQNNGV, per germline. V gave up 5 bases and J gave up 3 bases; unmatched junction bases: 9. The CDR3 consists of 18 residues. DNA for the CDR3: TGTGCCAGCAGCCCGGGACTAGCGGGAGGGCCAACGAAAGAGACCCAGTACTTC. It yields the protein CASSPGLAGGPTKETQYF. Based on the CDR3 plus reference TRBV11-2 and TRBJ2-5, the full variable domain is EAGVAQSPRYKIIEKRQSVAFWCNPISGHATLYWYQQILGQGPKLLIQFQNNGVVDDSQLPKDRFSAERLKGVDSTLKIQPAKLEDSAVYLCASSPGLAGGPTKETQYFGPGTRLLVL.

At least ten counts were recorded for this clonotype. This chain connects TRBV6-1 to TRBJ2-5; 8 bases fit TRBD2. V lost 4 bases to trimming and J lost 5 bases; unmatched junction nucleotides: 6. This CDR3 region has 14 residues. Germline-derived CDR1 and CDR2 are MNHNS and SASEGT. This chain's CDR3 is CASSAGLVVETQYF. The CDR3 nucleotides read TGTGCCAGCAGTGCGGGACTAGTTGTCGAGACCCAGTACTTC.

About this clonotype: This could be a read error, since a much larger clone is one nucleotide away. The J gene is TRBJ2-7, the V gene TRBV30; D is perhaps TRBD1 (6 bases). This CDR3 is built from 15 residues. V lost 2 bases and J lost 2, with 16 bases in between. The germline V gene has CDR1 GTSNPN and CDR2 SVGIG (reference sequence). The CDR3 DNA reads as TGTGCCTGGAGTTCCCGGGGCAGGGGACCCTACGAGCAGTACTTC. Residues: CAWSSRGRGPYEQYF.

The chain employs TRBV3-1 and TRBJ2-5; 11 nucleotides agree with TRBD2. This CDR3 comprises 15 residues. The V and J ends lost 3 bases and 6 bases, in that order; junction bases with no gene match: 6. Germline CDR1 reads LGHDT; CDR2 reads YNNKEL (reference sequence). The CDR3 nucleotides are TGTGCCAGCAGCCATGGAACTAGCGGGAGTCAGACCCAGTACTTC. It translates to CASSHGTSGSQTQYF.

The chain couples TRBV19 to TRBJ2-6; D gene ambiguous. The CDR3 covers 16 residues. The germline V gene encodes CDR1 LNHDA and CDR2 SQIVND (reference sequence). Trimming took off 10 bases at V and 0 bases at J, with 16 bases between the two ends. The CDR3 sequence: CATSRAARSGANVLTF. The CDR3 DNA follows: TGTGCCACTTCCCGGGCGGCTCGCTCTGGGGCCAACGTCCTGACTTTC. Using reference TRBV19 and TRBJ2-6 for the parts outside the CDR3, the full variable domain is DGGITQSPKYLFRKEGQNVTLSCEQNLNHDAMYWYRQDPGQGLRLIYYSQIVNDFQKGDIAEGYSVSREKKESFPLTVTSAQKNPTAFYLCATSRAARSGANVLTFGAGSRLTVL.

This clonotype was counted many times. The chain links TRBV2 to TRBJ2-6; TRBD1 might be the D (5 bases). With 4 bases removed from V and 4 bases from J, the gap between germline ends came to 8 bases. The CDR3 covers 14 residues. In germline, CDR1 is SNHLY, CDR2 FYNNEI. CDR3 region: CASSAQEGANVLTF. The CDR3 DNA follows: TGTGCCAGCAGTGCACAGGAAGGGGCCAACGTCCTGACTTTC.

This clonotype has at least ten counts. The V call is TRBV2, the J call TRBJ2-3, with 11 bases fitting TRBD2. The J segment lost 2 bases and the V segment lost 5 bases, leaving 6 bases of the junction unmatched. This CDR3 has 16 amino acids. Germline CDR1 SNHLY, CDR2 FYNNEI. CDR3 in amino acids: CASSSLAGGVTDTQYF. CDR3 nucleotide sequence: TGTGCCAGCAGTTCCTTAGCGGGAGGGGTCACAGATACGCAGTATTTT.

V is TRBV9 and J is TRBJ2-1; perhaps TRBD1 as D (5 bases). V was shortened by 3 bases and J by 5 bases, with 24 bases between the two germline ends. Germline V lookup: CDR1 SGDLS, CDR2 YYNGEE. CDR3 size: 18 residues. The CDR3 loop is CASSGTLDKTVADNEQFF. The CDR3 DNA sequence: TGTGCCAGCAGCGGAACCCTGGACAAAACTGTGGCGGACAATGAGCAGTTCTTC. The whole variable domain, filled in from reference TRBV9 and TRBJ2-1, reads DSGVTQTPKHLITATGQRVTLRCSPRSGDLSVYWYQQSLDQGLQFLIQYYNGEERAKGNILERFSAQQFPDLHSELNLSSLELGDSALYFCASSGTLDKTVADNEQFFGPGTRLTVL.

In DNA, the CDR3 is TGTGCCAGCAGAACCTCTACTAGGTCGACAGGGAATGAGCAGTTCTTC. Translation: CASRTSTRSTGNEQFF. The gene calls are TRBV27 and TRBJ2-1; TRBD1 matches 7 bases. Germline CDR1 reads MNHEY; CDR2 reads SMNVEV (reference sequence). This CDR3 has 16 residues. V was pared by 6 bases and J by 7 bases, with 15 bases of the junction left unmatched.

This clonotype was counted many times. The chain carries TRBV7-6 and TRBJ2-3, with TRBD2 as a possible D gene (5 bases). The CDR3 is made up of 17 amino acids. CDR1 SGHVS and CDR2 FNYEAQ come from the germline V gene. The V end was cut by 1 base, the J end by 2 bases, with 16 bases between. The CDR3 protein is CASSLELKRSYTDTQYF. CDR3 nucleotides: TGTGCCAGCAGCTTAGAACTCAAGCGGAGTTACACAGATACGCAGTATTTT.

This clonotype was counted ten times or more. The chain couples TRBV18 to TRBJ2-7, with 9 bases lining up with TRBD1. Germline-derived CDR1 and CDR2 are KGHSH and LQKENI. Trimming took 3 bases from V and 5 from J; bases not matched to a gene: 5. The CDR3 has 14 residues. CDR3 coding DNA: TGTGCCAGCTCACCGGGGACAGGGTTTGACGAGCAGTACTTC. It codes for CASSPGTGFDEQYF.

This clonotype has more than one count but fewer than ten. The V gene is TRBV9, the J gene TRBJ2-3; D may correspond to TRBD1 or TRBD2 (5 bases each). The length of the CDR3 is 12 residues. CDR1 is SGDLS, CDR2 YYNGEE, per germline. V was shortened by 6 bases and J by 5 bases, with 10 bases between the two germline ends. The DNA for the CDR3 is TGTGCCAGCAACTCAGGGAGAGATACGCAGTATTTT. Protein sequence: CASNSGRDTQYF.

The V call is TRBV6-4, the J call TRBJ2-1; 8 bases fit TRBD2. Germline lookup yields CDR1 MRHNA and CDR2 SNTAGT. There are 16 residues in the CDR3. V dropped 6 bases and J dropped 4; count of bases not matched to a gene: 11. The CDR3 DNA is TGTGCCAGCAGGGGGCTCCTAGCGGGCCTTTACAATGAGCAGTTCTTC. It is translated as CASRGLLAGLYNEQFF.

The table lists this clonotype with many counts. This sequence joins TRBV20-1 and TRBJ2-2; 11 bases are shared with TRBD2. J was trimmed by 3 bases and V by 0 bases; bases with no gene match: 12. The CDR3 totals 19 residues. Germline CDR1 is DFQATT and CDR2 is SNEGSKA (reference sequence). CDR3 region: CSARDPKLAGAFDTGELFF. As DNA, the CDR3 is TGCAGTGCTAGAGATCCGAAACTAGCGGGAGCATTTGACACCGGGGAGCTGTTTTTT.

CDR3 region: CASSLQKYGDIQYF. In DNA form, the CDR3 reads TGCGCCAGCAGCCTTCAGAAATACGGAGACATTCAGTACTTC. V and J are TRBV5-1 and TRBJ2-4; D remains unclear. The V and J ends lost 4 bases and 8 bases respectively, with 16 bases between them. The CDR3 covers 14 residues. Germline V CDR1 and CDR2: SGHRS, YFSETQ.

There are many counts of this clonotype. V and J are TRBV7-2 and TRBJ2-7; possibly TRBD1 or TRBD2 for D (7 bases each). V lost 1 base and J 6 bases, leaving 13 bases between the germline ends. Germline CDR1 reads SGHTA; CDR2 reads FQGNSA. The CDR3 sequence is 14 residues long. The CDR3 DNA reads TGTGCCAGCAGCTTAGGGGGCAGGGGGGGCGAGCAGTACTTC. Residues: CASSLGGRGGEQYF. The complete variable domain, with remaining parts taken from reference TRBV7-2 and TRBJ2-7, reads GAGVSQSPSNKVTEKGKDVELRCDPISGHTALYWYRQSLGQGLEFLIYFQGNSAPDKSGLPSDRFSAERTGGSVSTLTIQRTQQEDSAVYLCASSLGGRGGEQYFGPGTRLTVT.

This clonotype appeared many times. The CDR3 is CASSFSGGGYTF. In DNA, the CDR3 is TGTGCCAGCAGCTTCAGTGGCGGGGGCTACACCTTC. The V gene is TRBV9, the J gene TRBJ1-2; no clear D. V was pared by 4 bases and J by 8 bases, with 12 bases between. CDR3 size: 12 residues. The germline CDR1 and CDR2 sequences are SGDLS and YYNGEE.

This chain links TRBV14 with TRBJ2-4; D remains ambiguous. From germline, CDR1 is SGHDN and CDR2 FVKESK. The CDR3 has 11 residues. V gave up 5 bases and J gave up 9 bases, with 8 bases separating them. The chain's CDR3 is CASSSERIQYF. Here the CDR3 DNA reads TGTGCCAGCAGCTCCGAGCGCATTCAGTACTTC.

This clonotype was counted a single time. A much larger clone differs by one base, so this may be a read error. The chain is built from TRBV28 and TRBJ1-5, with a weak D call TRBD1 (5 bases). CDR1 and CDR2 (germline): MDHEN, SYDVKM. The CDR3 consists of 14 residues. CDR3 protein: CARSLGVNNQPQHF. CDR3 nucleotides: TGTGCCCGCAGTTTAGGGGTTAACAATCAGCCCCAGCATTTT. Full variable domain (outside the CDR3, taken from reference TRBV28 and TRBJ1-5): DVKVTQSSRYLVKRTGEKVFLECVQDMDHENMFWYRQDPGLGLRLIYFSYDVKMKEKGDIPEGYSVSREKKERFSLILESASTNQTSMYLCARSLGVNNQPQHFGDGTRLSIL.

There are many counts of this clonotype. The CDR3, as DNA: TGTGCCAGCAGCCAAGCGGACAGCGGGAGGGTAGAGACCCAGTACTTC. Translating it yields CASSQADSGRVETQYF. The chain couples TRBV3-1 to TRBJ2-5; 10 nucleotides agree with TRBD2. The germline gives CDR1 LGHDT, CDR2 YNNKEL (reference sequence). This CDR3 is 16 amino acids long. The trim removed 1 base at V and 4 bases at J, leaving 6 bases unmatched.